One sample yielded the 20 T cell receptor beta chains listed below, sequenced in a study of CD8+ T cells in alopecia areata. It was with CD4, CD8alpha, NKG2D, NKG2ACE and other markers that pooled cutaneous lymph node cells were sorted. TCR sequencing used cDNA made by reverse transcription of extracted RNA. Produced via immunoSEQ multiplex PCR; TCRdb's table is partial and in-frame only. The sample is made up of roughly 260,000 clones, none counted only once. Sequencing input: CD4+ T cells sorted from a lymph node. The receptors originated from a C3H/HeJ mouse with alopecia areata. MHC haplotype of the strain: H2-k.

In this sample, this clone turned up a few times. The gene symbols are mouse symbols. The DNA ends 4 residues before the CDR3 does, and the rest of the CDR3 is filled in from the germline J gene. The chain carries TRBV19 and TRBJ2-3; 9 bases map to TRBD2. CDR1 and CDR2 (germline): FNHDT, SITEND (reference sequence). V was clipped by 6 bases and J by 0 bases; unmatched bases: 5. The CDR3 extends over 15 amino acids. CDR3 DNA (partial): TGTGCCAGCAAACTGGGGGGCTCTAGTGCAGAA. Amino acid sequence: CASKLGGSSAE. The whole CDR3 is CASKLGGSSAETLYF.

This clone was picked up many times. Mouse gene names and germline throughout. From the germline J gene comes the end of the CDR3, since the read stops 4 residues before it. The sample carries other DNA sequences with the same CDR3. This rearrangement joins TRBV19 to TRBJ1-2, with no clear D. CDR3 length equals 12 residues. Trimming cost V 4 bases and J 2 bases, with 6 bases left between them. Germline loops: CDR1 FNHDT, CDR2 SITEND (reference sequence). This chain's CDR3 is CASSQGNSDYTF. CDR3 bases read: TGTGCCAGCAGTCAAGGGAACTCC.

Notes on this clone: Gene names denote mouse genes. The read is 4 residues too short to cover the CDR3 end, so that end is filled in from the germline J gene. The rearrangement joins TRBV13-1 to TRBJ2-7; 9 bases are shared with TRBD1. The CDR3 sequence is 14 residues long. The J segment lost 2 bases and the V segment lost 3 bases, leaving 3 bases of the junction unmatched. In germline, CDR1 is NSHNY, CDR2 SYGAGN. The DNA read from the CDR3 is TGTGCCAGCAGTGGGGGACAGGGAACCTAT. Protein sequence: CASSGGQGTY. In full, the CDR3 reads CASSGGQGTYEQYF.

This clone was detected only a few times. The genes and germline here are from mouse. The CDR3 is cut off 4 residues early in the read; its end comes from the germline J gene. This same CDR3 is encoded by further DNA sequences in the sample. This sequence joins TRBV13-2 and TRBJ2-5; 8 bases match TRBD2. V was pared by 2 bases and J by 3 bases, with 5 bases of the junction left unmatched. CDR3 size: 15 residues. Germline loops: CDR1 NNHNN, CDR2 SYGAGS (reference sequence). Partial CDR3 DNA: TGTGCCAGCGGTGAGCCTACTGGGGGTCAAGAC. This encodes CASGEPTGGQD. The full CDR3 reads CASGEPTGGQDTQYF.

This clone turned up a few times. Germline and genes here are mouse. CDR3 bases read: TGTGCCAGCACCCGACTGGGGGGGCGCCAAGAC. Protein: CASTRLGGRQD. The CDR3, in full, reads CASTRLGGRQDTQYF. This chain joins TRBV19 and TRBJ2-5, with 12 nucleotides matching TRBD2. The CDR3 end falls 4 residues outside the read, so it is completed with the germline J gene. Trimming cost V 6 bases and J 2 bases; bases outside gene matches: 4. The length of the CDR3 is 15 residues. The germline CDR1 and CDR2 sequences are FNHDT and SITEND (reference sequence).

This clone was seen more than once but under ten times. Germline and genes: mouse. The CDR3 is cut off 4 residues early in the read; its end comes from the germline J gene. The chain is built from TRBV13-3 and TRBJ2-4; 10 nucleotides match TRBD1. From germline, CDR1 is NNHDY and CDR2 SYVADS. This CDR3 region has 15 residues. CDR3 loop: CASSLTGGQGNTLYF. The DNA read from the CDR3 is TGTGCCAGCAGTCTGACAGGGGGCCAGGGGAAC.

This clone was observed a handful of times. The gene names given are mouse names. Read data end 4 residues before the CDR3 end; the end is taken from the germline J gene. The chain couples TRBV17 to TRBJ2-1; D might be TRBD1 (6 bases). V was cut by 0 bases and J by 0 bases, with 15 bases left in between. The germline CDR1 and CDR2 sequences are MNHDT and YYDKIL. The CDR3 is 18 residues long. CDR3 sequence reads: CASSRDSGQMHNYAEQFF. The covered CDR3 bases are TGTGCTAGCAGTAGAGATTCGGGACAAATGCATAACTATGCT.

Note on this clone: Gene names are mouse gene names. The missing CDR3 end, 4 residues past where the read stops, is filled in from the germline J gene. This CDR3 is also generated by other DNA sequences in the sample. The gene calls are TRBV19 and TRBJ2-1; D uncertain. The V and J ends lost 4 bases and 1 base respectively, with 3 bases between them. This CDR3 comprises 12 residues. The germline V gene encodes CDR1 FNHDT and CDR2 SITEND (reference sequence). CDR3 amino acids: CASSLNYAEQFF. CDR3 DNA (partial): TGTGCCAGCAGTTTGAACTATGCT.

Comment on this clone: Genes and germline are mouse. The read ends 4 residues shy of where the CDR3 ends; the end is completed using the germline J gene. This specimen includes other DNA sequences encoding the same CDR3. The chain is built from TRBV19 and TRBJ2-2; a possible D gene is TRBD1 (6 bases). Trimming shortened V by 4 bases and J by 0 bases, and 10 bases separated the two germline ends. The CDR3 consists of 15 residues. Germline V CDR1 and CDR2: FNHDT, SITEND (reference sequence). The CDR3 loop reads CASSPGTTNTGQLYF. The sequenced part of the CDR3 DNA is TGTGCCAGCAGTCCCGGGACAACAAACACCGGG. Full variable domain (rest looked up from reference TRBV19 and TRBJ2-2): GGIITQTPKFLIGQEGQKLTLKCQQNFNHDTMYWYRQDSGKGLRLIYYSITENDLQKGDLSEGYDASREKKSSFSLTVTSAQKNEMAVFLCASSPGTTNTGQLYFGEGSKLTVL.

Note on this clone: Gene names and germline refer to mouse. The CDR3 extends 4 residues past the end of the read, so its final part is completed from the germline J gene. The chain combines TRBV5 with TRBJ2-3; TRBD1 is a possible D gene (6 bases). V lost 0 bases, J lost 3 bases, and 13 bases lay in between. Germline CDR1 LGHNA, CDR2 YNLKQL (reference sequence). The CDR3 spans 16 residues. The CDR3 DNA, read in part, is TGTGCCAGCAGCCAAGAGGGCAGGGGATGGGCAGAA. It is translated as CASSQEGRGWAE. From start to end, the CDR3 is CASSQEGRGWAETLYF.

Comments on this clone: Gene names are mouse gene names. The read comes to an end 4 residues before the CDR3 does, leaving the germline J gene to fill in the end. The gene calls are TRBV31 and TRBJ2-1; TRBD2 matches 7 bases. This CDR3 has 13 amino acids. CDR1 GKSSPN and CDR2 SITVG come from the germline V gene. J was trimmed by 5 bases and V by 1 base; bases with no gene match: 2. The sequenced CDR3 bases are TGTGCCTGGAGTCCCCTGGGGGATGCT. Translating it yields CAWSPLGDA. The entire CDR3 is CAWSPLGDAEQFF.

This clone has only a few counts. Gene labels here are mouse ones. The read terminates 4 residues ahead of where the CDR3 ends, so the germline J gene completes it. V gene TRBV1 combines with J gene TRBJ2-5; D possibly corresponds to TRBD1 (6 bases). This CDR3 comprises 15 residues. The V gene's germline CDR1 is NSQYPW and CDR2 LRSPGD (reference sequence). Trimming left V 1 base short and J 3 bases short, with 11 bases between. The CDR3 DNA, read in part, is TGCACCTGCAGTGCAGCATTAACAGGGCAAGAC. Amino acid sequence: CTCSAALTGQD. The entire CDR3 reads CTCSAALTGQDTQYF.

This clone was detected only a few times. Gene names and germline match the mouse. The read terminates 4 residues before the CDR3 end, so the remaining end is supplied by the germline J gene. The chain uses TRBV13-3 and TRBJ1-2, with D perhaps TRBD1 (6 bases). V was shortened by 4 bases and J by 2 bases, with 12 bases between the two germline ends. CDR1 and CDR2 (germline): NNHDY, SYVADS. This CDR3 has 14 residues. CDR3 residues: CASSRVRGNSDYTF. The sequenced part of the CDR3 DNA is TGTGCCAGCAGTAGGGTAAGGGGGAACTCC.

A few counts support this clone. Each gene name is a mouse one. The read ends 4 residues early relative to the CDR3; the germline J gene fills the gap. The chain employs TRBV17 and TRBJ2-3; D is possibly TRBD1 (5 bases). The CDR3 is 16 residues long. Germline CDR1 and CDR2: MNHDT and YYDKIL. Deletions cut 1 base from V and 0 bases from J, with 11 bases between. This CDR3 is CASSRGTKYSAETLYF. CDR3 bases read: TGTGCTAGCAGTAGAGGGACAAAATATAGTGCAGAA.

Worth noting for this clone: Genes and germline come from the mouse. With the read ending 4 residues before the CDR3 end, the germline J gene is used to fill in that end. The rearrangement uses TRBV5 and TRBJ2-5; 7 bases agree with TRBD2. Germline assignment: CDR1 LGHNA and CDR2 YNLKQL (reference sequence). V trimming: 2 bases; J trimming: 3 bases; junction bases outside the gene matches: 5. The CDR3 contains 15 residues. CDR3: CASSQNPWGQDTQYF. The CDR3 bases that were read are TGTGCCAGCAGCCAAAACCCCTGGGGGCAAGAC.

This clone was counted a few times. The gene names given are mouse names. CDR3 region: CASSIWGRETLYF. Partial CDR3 DNA: TGTGCCAGCAGTATCTGGGGGCGAGAA. The chain is built from TRBV19 and TRBJ2-3; possibly TRBD2 for D (7 bases). The read ends 4 residues shy of where the CDR3 ends; the end is completed using the germline J gene. The CDR3 spans 13 residues. CDR1 is FNHDT, CDR2 SITEND, per germline (reference sequence).

This clone was counted between two and nine times. The listed genes are named as in mouse. The observed sequence ends 4 residues before the CDR3 terminus, with the missing tail filled in from the germline J gene. The chain links TRBV12-1 to TRBJ2-1; 13 bases fit TRBD2. The germline gives CDR1 SGHSN, CDR2 HYEKVE. V shed 0 bases and J 0 bases; nucleotides not matched to a gene: 4. The CDR3 length is 18 residues. The CDR3 is CASSLAGTGGDNYAEQFF. The part of the CDR3 DNA that was read is TGTGCCAGCTCTCTCGCCGGGACTGGGGGGGATAACTATGCT.

In regard to this clone: The genes are named according to mouse. The observed sequence ends 4 residues before the CDR3 terminus, with the missing tail filled in from the germline J gene. The chain couples TRBV29 to TRBJ1-1; D is unresolved. Germline V gene data show CDR1 as MSHET and CDR2 as SYDVDS. The CDR3 runs 11 residues. This chain's CDR3 is CASTGTTEVFF. The CDR3 bases that were read are TGTGCTAGCACAGGCACAACA.

On this clone itself: Gene names are the mouse ones. The CDR3 goes on 4 residues after the read ends, and that part is filled in from the germline J gene. The chain has TRBV1 and TRBJ2-5; D is perhaps TRBD1 (6 bases). This CDR3 has 15 amino acids. Germline lookup yields CDR1 NSQYPW and CDR2 LRSPGD (reference sequence). Trimming pared 0 bases from V and 2 bases from J, leaving 9 bases between. CDR3 DNA (partial): TGCACCTGCAGTGCAGACAACAGGGTCCAAGAC. The encoded protein is CTCSADNRVQD. The full CDR3 protein reads CTCSADNRVQDTQYF.

Concerning this clone: Mouse gene names and germline throughout. Other DNA sequences of this sample code for an identical CDR3. The CDR3: CTCSAEQQDTQYF. The CDR3 bases that were read are TGCACCTGCAGTGCAGAACAACAAGAC. J is TRBJ2-5 and V is TRBV1; D remains ambiguous. The CDR3 extends 4 residues past the end of the read, so its final part is completed from the germline J gene. V lost 0 bases to trimming and J lost 3 bases, with 4 bases between them. The V gene's germline CDR1 is NSQYPW and CDR2 LRSPGD (reference sequence). This CDR3 has 13 residues.